This is a list of T cell receptor beta chains from one sample in a study of blood T cell repertoires in COVID-19. TCRdb keeps only in-frame clones here, not all; method: immunoSEQ multiplex PCR. This sample has 290,000 or so clones, with roughly 80% found just once. What was sequenced was PBMCs or T cells enriched from blood (not recorded which). The receptors were gathered from a man in his forties or fifties who had been exposed to COVID-19. Both conserved end residues are trimmed from each CDR3. The order of the fields is V gene, CDR3 length, D gene, CDR3 protein. D genes are given only for firm matches.

v_call: TRBV11-3; cdr3_length: 14; d_call: TRBD2; cdr3_aa: ASSSPALAGAEEQY
v_call: TRBV19; cdr3_length: 12; d_call: -; cdr3_aa: ASTQGRRDTEAF
v_call: TRBV4-2; cdr3_length: 14; d_call: TRBD1; cdr3_aa: ASSQVLGTVNYGYT
v_call: TRBV5-1; cdr3_length: 13; d_call: -; cdr3_aa: ASKKGAGTNEKLF
v_call: TRBV4-1; cdr3_length: 11; d_call: TRBD1; cdr3_aa: ASRLTGGTEAF
v_call: TRBV30; cdr3_length: 15; d_call: -; cdr3_aa: ACRGGSELGMNTEAF
v_call: TRBV18; cdr3_length: 17; d_call: TRBD1; cdr3_aa: ASSPIGFRGQGRQETQY
v_call: TRBV19; cdr3_length: 13; d_call: -; cdr3_aa: ASSAHYETNEKLF
v_call: TRBV10-3; cdr3_length: 12; d_call: -; cdr3_aa: AISESSGAYEQY
v_call: TRBV18; cdr3_length: 13; d_call: TRBD1; cdr3_aa: ASSPGTATNEKLF
v_call: TRBV2; cdr3_length: 14; d_call: TRBD2; cdr3_aa: ASRNLAGGPYNEQF
v_call: TRBV6-5; cdr3_length: 9; d_call: -; cdr3_aa: ARTEQETQY
v_call: TRBV28; cdr3_length: 9; d_call: -; cdr3_aa: ASSEYNEQF
v_call: TRBV7-9; cdr3_length: 11; d_call: TRBD1; cdr3_aa: ASSLGTGREQF
v_call: TRBV3-1/TRBV3-2; cdr3_length: 15; d_call: -; cdr3_aa: ASSQVVTGMSSYEQY
v_call: TRBV5-4; cdr3_length: 11; d_call: TRBD2; cdr3_aa: ASSFSGGSEQY
v_call: TRBV18; cdr3_length: 12; d_call: TRBD2; cdr3_aa: ASSLGLAEETQY
v_call: TRBV7-7; cdr3_length: 12; d_call: -; cdr3_aa: ASGPGVGSSPLH
v_call: TRBV27; cdr3_length: 12; d_call: -; cdr3_aa: ASLQGASNQPQH
v_call: TRBV7-9; cdr3_length: 14; d_call: TRBD2; cdr3_aa: ASSMIIAGSNNEQF
v_call: TRBV2; cdr3_length: 14; d_call: TRBD2; cdr3_aa: ACRTRIAGTSDTQY
v_call: TRBV3-1/TRBV3-2; cdr3_length: 11; d_call: -; cdr3_aa: ASSQVRGSEQY
v_call: TRBV3-1/TRBV3-2; cdr3_length: 16; d_call: -; cdr3_aa: ASSPGGLTATPFYEQY
v_call: TRBV5-4; cdr3_length: 13; d_call: -; cdr3_aa: ASSLISEVSNEQF
v_call: TRBV6-5; cdr3_length: 13; d_call: TRBD1; cdr3_aa: ASTNRGRFDGELF
v_call: TRBV11-1; cdr3_length: 14; d_call: TRBD1; cdr3_aa: ASSLARAGGFFEQY
v_call: TRBV18; cdr3_length: 13; d_call: TRBD1; cdr3_aa: ASSLGTGPRYGYT
v_call: TRBV15; cdr3_length: 14; d_call: TRBD1; cdr3_aa: ATSRDRGQGSDGYT
v_call: TRBV27; cdr3_length: 11; d_call: -; cdr3_aa: ASSSGVPSPQH
v_call: TRBV10-3; cdr3_length: 15; d_call: -; cdr3_aa: AISGQTDGIWDYGYT
v_call: TRBV18; cdr3_length: 14; d_call: -; cdr3_aa: ASSPRGGAINQPQH
v_call: TRBV2; cdr3_length: 10; d_call: -; cdr3_aa: ASSGRATEAF
v_call: TRBV12-5; cdr3_length: 12; d_call: TRBD1; cdr3_aa: ASGSDRAPYEQY
v_call: TRBV30; cdr3_length: 11; d_call: -; cdr3_aa: AWSEGGYYGYT
v_call: TRBV6-4; cdr3_length: 10; d_call: -; cdr3_aa: ASSQRGNEQF
v_call: TRBV21-1; cdr3_length: 13; d_call: -; cdr3_aa: ASSYSGNSYNEQF
v_call: TRBV4-2; cdr3_length: 12; d_call: -; cdr3_aa: ASSQDRVNYGYT
v_call: TRBV4-1; cdr3_length: 13; d_call: -; cdr3_aa: ASSQGQAFNQPQH
v_call: TRBV12-3/TRBV12-4; cdr3_length: 10; d_call: -; cdr3_aa: ASLTGLYGYT
v_call: TRBV7-8; cdr3_length: 14; d_call: -; cdr3_aa: ASSLAEGGRNQPQH
v_call: TRBV4-1; cdr3_length: 12; d_call: -; cdr3_aa: ASSQATTGSPLH
v_call: TRBV7-9; cdr3_length: 12; d_call: -; cdr3_aa: ASSPKDSDYEQY
v_call: TRBV5-1; cdr3_length: 15; d_call: TRBD2; cdr3_aa: ASSLGGLAGSPDTQY
v_call: TRBV24-1; cdr3_length: 13; d_call: TRBD2; cdr3_aa: ATSETGLGTDTQY
v_call: TRBV2; cdr3_length: 14; d_call: TRBD1; cdr3_aa: ASSEEGQYSNQPQH